The present entry profiles one TCR beta chain with its context. The antigen is not known. Produced via immunoSEQ multiplex PCR; TCRdb's table is partial and in-frame only. The sample records more than 110,000 clones, around 93% being singletons. The data belong to a study of cytotoxic CD8 clonotypes in ibrutinib-treated CLL. Findings of the study overall: In comparison with age-matched healthy donors, baseline clonality was higher and tracked circulating CD8+ T-cell counts. Clonality showed a rise at ibrutinib response that reversed toward baseline at progression.

The CDR3 totals 13 residues. The V gene end was trimmed by 5 bases and the J gene end by 2 bases; junction bases not matched to a gene: 1. The germline gives CDR1 SEHNR, CDR2 FQNEAQ (reference sequence). The clonotype was recovered from a human donor with chronic lymphocytic leukemia. The rearrangement uses TRBV7-9 and TRBJ2-3; 7 nucleotides line up with TRBD2. The source material was PBMCs, sampled after 12 months of ibrutinib treatment. In DNA, the CDR3 is TGTGCCAGCAGCGGGGGGGTCACAGATACGCAGTATTTT. Amino acid sequence: CASSGGVTDTQYF. The complete variable domain, with remaining parts taken from reference TRBV7-9 and TRBJ2-3, reads DTGVSQNPRHKITKRGQNVTFRCDPISEHNRLYWYRQTLGQGPEFLTYFQNEAQLEKSRLLSDRFSAERPKGSFSTLEIQRTEQGDSAMYLCASSGGVTDTQYFGPGTRLTVL.